This T cell receptor beta chain came from a study of blood T cell repertoires in COVID-19. Study at large: Spain, Italy and the United States supplied samples that represented acute and convalescent COVID-19. From T cells, B-cell-depleted T cells, or PBMCs came the material, which was cDNA or gDNA.

Patients at the Seattle site were enrolled during active infection and followed longitudinally. Between the trimmed V and J ends, which lost 7 bases and 6 bases, there was a span of 16 bases. This CDR3 has 13 amino acids. Per germline, CDR1 SGHTA and CDR2 FQGNSA. This clone has a single count. Authors' methods: Amplifying reference gene primers gave estimates of nucleated cell counts. The method was immunoSEQ multiplex PCR; TCRdb's version includes in-frame clones alone and lacks a portion of them. V, J and clone size are those of that table, while D and trimming were read from the DNA. The sample consists of a few hundred thousand clones, 82% of them appearing once.

The chain employs TRBV7-2 and TRBJ2-7; D possibly corresponds to TRBD2 (5 bases). Sequencing was carried out using peripheral blood. This sequence originates from a woman of 80 years or more with COVID-19, enrolled during active disease. CDR3 region: CASKTYGESEQYF. In DNA, the CDR3 is TGTGCCAGCAAAACGTACGGGGAGAGCGAGCAGTACTTC.